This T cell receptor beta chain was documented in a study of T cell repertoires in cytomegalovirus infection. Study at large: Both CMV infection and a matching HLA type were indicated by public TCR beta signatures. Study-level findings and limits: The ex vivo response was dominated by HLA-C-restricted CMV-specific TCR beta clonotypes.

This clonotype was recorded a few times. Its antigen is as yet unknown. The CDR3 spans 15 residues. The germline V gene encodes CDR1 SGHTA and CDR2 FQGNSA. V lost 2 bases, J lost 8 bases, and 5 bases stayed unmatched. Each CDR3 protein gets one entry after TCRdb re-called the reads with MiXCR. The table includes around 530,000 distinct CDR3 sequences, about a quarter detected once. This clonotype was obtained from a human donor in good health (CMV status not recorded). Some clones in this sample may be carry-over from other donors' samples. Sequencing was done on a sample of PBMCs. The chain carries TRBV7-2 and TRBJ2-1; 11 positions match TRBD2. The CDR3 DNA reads TGTGCCAGCAGCTTACGGCTAGCGGGAGGATATGAGCAGTTCTTC. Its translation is CASSLRLAGGYEQFF.